This T cell receptor (beta chain) derives from a study of CD8+CD57+ T cells in acquired aplastic anemia. Study at large: Each DNA sample taken from sorted CD4+ and CD8+ cells came to approximately 3.3 ug on average.

Genomic DNA constituted the template upon which TCR beta VDJ and CDR3 profiling was performed. TCRdb re-analysed the reads in MiXCR, keeping a single row per CDR3 protein. The table shows around 250,000 distinct CDR3 sequences, with roughly 82% occurring only once. Comment on this clonotype: The target antigen is unknown.

Overall study results and limits: A significant difference in CD8+ Simpson's diversity between patients and controls was not found.

Individuals selected for sequencing had exhibited CD8+CD57+ cell expansion on flow cytometry. Patients uniformly had severe acquired aplastic anemia. Patients were treatment-naive when blood was sampled. Source material: sorted CD4+, CD8+, or CD8+CD57+ T cells (not recorded which) from PBMCs. The receptor was derived from a human donor with aplastic anemia.

The CDR3 region is CASSIALTAYNEHFF. The CDR3 DNA follows: TGTGCCAGTAGTATAGCTCTGACAGCCTACAATGAGCATTTCTTT. The chain carries TRBV19 and TRBJ1-1, with D possibly TRBD1 on 5 matching bases. CDR1 and CDR2 from the germline V gene are LNHDA and SQIVND (reference sequence). CDR3 size: 15 residues. Deletions cut 1 base from V and 13 bases from J, with 22 bases between.